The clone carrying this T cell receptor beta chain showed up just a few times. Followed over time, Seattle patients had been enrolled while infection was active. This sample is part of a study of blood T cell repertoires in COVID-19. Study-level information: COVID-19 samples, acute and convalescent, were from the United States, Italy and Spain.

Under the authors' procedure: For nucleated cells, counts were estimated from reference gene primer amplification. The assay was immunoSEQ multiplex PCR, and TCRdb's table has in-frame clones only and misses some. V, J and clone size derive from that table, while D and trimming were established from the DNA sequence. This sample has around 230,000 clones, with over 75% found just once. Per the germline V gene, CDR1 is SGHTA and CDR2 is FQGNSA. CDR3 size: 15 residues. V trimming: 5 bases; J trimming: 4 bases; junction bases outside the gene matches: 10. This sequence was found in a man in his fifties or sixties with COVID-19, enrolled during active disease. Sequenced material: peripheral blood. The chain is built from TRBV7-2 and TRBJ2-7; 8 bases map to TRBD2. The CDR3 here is CASSLSGGRIYEQYF. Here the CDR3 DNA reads TGTGCCAGCAGCCTCTCGGGGGGGCGTATTTACGAGCAGTACTTC.